This entry lists 4 T cell receptor beta chains sequenced from one sample in a study of long-term antiretroviral therapy in people with HIV. Researchers report immunoSEQ v3.0 was run at survey level. Measured with immunoSEQ multiplex PCR; TCRdb has only the in-frame clones, and not every one. This table has 15,000 to 20,000 clones, 79% appearing once. This material consisted of unsorted PBMCs, taken at the start of antiretroviral therapy. These receptors were taken from a young man with HIV.

This rearrangement joins TRBV11-2 to TRBJ1-5, with 10 bases fitting TRBD1. This CDR3 contains 16 residues. The V gene's germline CDR1 is SGHAT and CDR2 FQNNGV. Trimming took 5 bases from V and 3 from J; bases not matched to a gene: 7. The CDR3 DNA follows: TGTGCCAGCAGCGACAGGGGACAGGGGTACAATCAGCCCCAGCATTTT. Translation: CASSDRGQGYNQPQHF.

This clone was picked up a small number of times. This chain links TRBV5-1 with TRBJ2-7; 8 bases agree with TRBD1. The trim removed 3 bases at V and 5 bases at J, leaving 10 bases unmatched. Germline V CDR1 and CDR2: SGHRS, YFSETQ. The CDR3 has 15 residues. CDR3: CASSSRWQGAHEQYF. As DNA, the CDR3 is TGCGCCAGCAGCTCAAGGTGGCAGGGGGCTCACGAGCAGTACTTC.

The V gene is TRBV11-2, the J gene TRBJ2-2, with unresolved D. CDR1 and CDR2 from the germline V gene are SGHAT and FQNNGV. Deletions cut 1 base from V and 7 bases from J, with 7 bases between. This CDR3 spans 13 amino acids. CDR3 coding DNA: TGTGCCAGCAGCTTAGTTGGGGACGGGGAGCTGTTTTTT. Translating it yields CASSLVGDGELFF.

CDR3 amino acids: CASSPQRDYEQYF. In DNA, the CDR3 is TGTGCCAGTAGTCCCCAGAGAGACTACGAGCAGTACTTC. The gene calls are TRBV19 and TRBJ2-7; no clear D gene. This CDR3 has 13 amino acids. Looked up from germline, CDR1 is LNHDA and CDR2 is SQIVND (reference sequence). V gave up 5 bases and J gave up 3 bases, with 11 bases separating them.